Below, one TCR beta chain is given with its context. V was cut by 8 bases and J by 2 bases, with 12 bases left in between. This CDR3 is 13 amino acids long. Germline V CDR1 and CDR2: MNHEY, SVGAGI. These data belong to a study of blood T cell repertoires in COVID-19. Study overall: Samples representing acute and convalescent COVID-19 were sourced from the United States, Italy and Spain.

Original methodology: From reference gene primer amplification, estimates of nucleated cell counts were derived. Profiled with immunoSEQ multiplex PCR; TCRdb holds only in-frame clones, not every one. V and J calls and clone size are copied from that table; D and trimming were computed from the DNA. The sample yields roughly 250,000 clones, roughly 90% seen once. In terms of age and location, participants ranged from roughly 18 to 100 years and lived in about two dozen US areas. Clinical history reported by participants formed the basis on which cohorts were assigned. The gene calls are TRBV6-5 and TRBJ2-5; no definite D call. Sequenced: PBMCs or T cells enriched from blood (not recorded which). The clonotype was recovered from a woman in her 30s with acute COVID-19. Written as DNA, the CDR3 is TGTGCCAGCGTGCATGGTAGACAAGAGACCCAGTACTTC. It is translated as CASVHGRQETQYF.